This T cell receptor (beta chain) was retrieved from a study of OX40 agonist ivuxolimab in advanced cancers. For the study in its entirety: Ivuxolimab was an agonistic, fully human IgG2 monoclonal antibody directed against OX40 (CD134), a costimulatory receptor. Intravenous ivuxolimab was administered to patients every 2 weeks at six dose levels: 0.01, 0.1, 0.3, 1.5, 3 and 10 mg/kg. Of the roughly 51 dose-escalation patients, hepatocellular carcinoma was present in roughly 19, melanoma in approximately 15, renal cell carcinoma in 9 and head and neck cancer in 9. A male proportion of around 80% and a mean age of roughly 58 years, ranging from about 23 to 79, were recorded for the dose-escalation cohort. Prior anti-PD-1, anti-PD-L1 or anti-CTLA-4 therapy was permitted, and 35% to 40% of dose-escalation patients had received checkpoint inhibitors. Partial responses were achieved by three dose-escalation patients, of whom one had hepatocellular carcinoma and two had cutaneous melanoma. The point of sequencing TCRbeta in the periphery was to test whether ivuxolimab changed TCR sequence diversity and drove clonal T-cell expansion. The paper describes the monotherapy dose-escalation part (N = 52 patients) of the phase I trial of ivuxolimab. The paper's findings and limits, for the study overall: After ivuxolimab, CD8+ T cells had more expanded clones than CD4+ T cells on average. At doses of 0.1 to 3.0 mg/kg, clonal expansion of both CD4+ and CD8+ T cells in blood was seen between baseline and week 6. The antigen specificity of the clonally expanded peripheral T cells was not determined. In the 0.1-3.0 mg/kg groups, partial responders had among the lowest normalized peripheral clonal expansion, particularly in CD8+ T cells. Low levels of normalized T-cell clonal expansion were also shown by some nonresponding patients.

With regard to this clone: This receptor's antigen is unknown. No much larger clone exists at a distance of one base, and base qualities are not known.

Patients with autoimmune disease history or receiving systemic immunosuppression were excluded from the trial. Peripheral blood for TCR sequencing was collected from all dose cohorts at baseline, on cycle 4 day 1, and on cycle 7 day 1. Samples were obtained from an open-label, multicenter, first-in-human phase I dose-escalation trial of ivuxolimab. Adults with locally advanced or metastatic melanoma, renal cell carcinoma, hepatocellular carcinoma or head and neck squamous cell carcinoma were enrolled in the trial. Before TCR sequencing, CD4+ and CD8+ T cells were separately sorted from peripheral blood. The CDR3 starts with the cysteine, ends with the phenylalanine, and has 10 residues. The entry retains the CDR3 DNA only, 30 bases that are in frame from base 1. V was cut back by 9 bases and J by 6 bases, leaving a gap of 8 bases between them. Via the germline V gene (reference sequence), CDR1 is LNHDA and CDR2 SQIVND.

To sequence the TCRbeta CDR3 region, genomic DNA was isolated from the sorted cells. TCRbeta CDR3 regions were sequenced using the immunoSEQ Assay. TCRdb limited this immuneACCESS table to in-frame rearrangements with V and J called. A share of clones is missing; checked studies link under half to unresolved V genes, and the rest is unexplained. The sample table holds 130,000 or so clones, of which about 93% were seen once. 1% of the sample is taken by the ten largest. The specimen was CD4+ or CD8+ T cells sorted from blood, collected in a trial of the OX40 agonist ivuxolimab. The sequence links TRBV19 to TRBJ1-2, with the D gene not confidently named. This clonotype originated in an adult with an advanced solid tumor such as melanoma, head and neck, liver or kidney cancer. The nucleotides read TGTGCCAGCAACGGGGATGGCTACACCTTC. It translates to CASNGDGYTF. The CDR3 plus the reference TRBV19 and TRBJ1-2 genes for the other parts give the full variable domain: DGGITQSPKYLFRKEGQNVTLSCEQNLNHDAMYWYRQDPGQGLRLIYYSQIVNDFQKGDIAEGYSVSREKKESFPLTVTSAQKNPTAFYLCASNGDGYTFGSGTRLTVV.